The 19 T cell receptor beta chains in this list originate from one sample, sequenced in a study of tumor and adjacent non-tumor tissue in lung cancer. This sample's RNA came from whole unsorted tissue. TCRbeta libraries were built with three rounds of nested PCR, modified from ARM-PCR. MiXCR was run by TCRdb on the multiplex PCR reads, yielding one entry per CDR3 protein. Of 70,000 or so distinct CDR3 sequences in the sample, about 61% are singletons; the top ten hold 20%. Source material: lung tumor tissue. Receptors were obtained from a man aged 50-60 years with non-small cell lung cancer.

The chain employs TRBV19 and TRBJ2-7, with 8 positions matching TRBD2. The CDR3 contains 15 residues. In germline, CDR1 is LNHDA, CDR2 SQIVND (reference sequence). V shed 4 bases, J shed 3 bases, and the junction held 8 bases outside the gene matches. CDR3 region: CASSTREGLFYEQYF. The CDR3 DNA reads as TGTGCCAGTAGTACCCGGGAGGGGCTATTCTACGAGCAGTACTTC. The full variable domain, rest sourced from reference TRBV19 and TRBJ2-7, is DGGITQSPKYLFRKEGQNVTLSCEQNLNHDAMYWYRQDPGQGLRLIYYSQIVNDFQKGDIAEGYSVSREKKESFPLTVTSAQKNPTAFYLCASSTREGLFYEQYFGPGTRLTVT.

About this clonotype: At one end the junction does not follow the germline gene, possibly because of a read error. CDR3 coding DNA: TGTGCCAGCAGCCTGTCAGGGTGGGACTACAATGAGCAGCTCTTC. The encoded protein is CASSLSGWDYNEQLF. The chain recombines TRBV6-2 or TRBV6-3 with TRBJ2-1, with 7 bases that match TRBD2. CDR1 and CDR2 from the germline V gene are MNHEY and SVGEGT. The CDR3 runs to 15 residues.

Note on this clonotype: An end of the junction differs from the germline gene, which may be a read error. The CDR3 coding sequence is TGTGCCGGCAGCTTAGCGGGTGGCTACGAGCAATACTTC. It yields the protein CAGSLAGGYEQYF. The V and J genes are TRBV11-1 and TRBJ2-7; TRBD2 aligns across 7 bases. CDR1 is SGHAT and CDR2 is FQDESV in the germline V gene (reference sequence). This CDR3 is built from 13 residues.

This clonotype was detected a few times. The CDR3 coding sequence is TGCAGTGCTAGAGGCCAAGCGGGAGCCTTCTACGAGCAGTACTTC. It yields the protein CSARGQAGAFYEQYF. This chain joins TRBV20-1 and TRBJ2-7, with 8 nucleotides matching TRBD2. V gave up 1 base and J gave up 3 bases; unmatched junction bases: 8. The CDR3 covers 15 residues. CDR1 is DFQATT, CDR2 SNEGSKA, per germline (reference sequence).

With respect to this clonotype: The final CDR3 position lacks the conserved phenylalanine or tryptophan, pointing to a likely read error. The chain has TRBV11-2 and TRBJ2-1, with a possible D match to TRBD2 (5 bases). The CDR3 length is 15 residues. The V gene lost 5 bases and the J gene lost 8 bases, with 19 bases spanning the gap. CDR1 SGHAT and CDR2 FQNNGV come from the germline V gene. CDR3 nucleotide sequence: TGTGCCAGCAGCCCATCTTTGGCTAGCATTCATGAGCAGTTCCTC. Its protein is CASSPSLASIHEQFL.

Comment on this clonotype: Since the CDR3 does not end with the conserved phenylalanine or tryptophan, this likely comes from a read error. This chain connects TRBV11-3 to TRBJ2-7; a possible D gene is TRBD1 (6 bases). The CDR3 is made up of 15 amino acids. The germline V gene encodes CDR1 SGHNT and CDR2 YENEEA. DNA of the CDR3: TGTGACAGCAGCTTAGTTTGGGACATGCTCTACGAGCAGTACTCA. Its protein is CDSSLVWDMLYEQYS.

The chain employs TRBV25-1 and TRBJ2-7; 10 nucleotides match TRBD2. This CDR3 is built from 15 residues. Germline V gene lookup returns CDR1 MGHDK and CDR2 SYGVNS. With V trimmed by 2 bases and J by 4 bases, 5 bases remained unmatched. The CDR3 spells CASSEKLAGSYEQYF. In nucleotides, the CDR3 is TGTGCCAGCAGTGAAAAACTAGCGGGATCATACGAGCAGTACTTC.

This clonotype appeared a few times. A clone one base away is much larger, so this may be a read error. CDR3 protein: CATHRAGVGSLLHF. CDR3 bases: TGTGCCACCCACAGGGCGGGAGTAGGTTCACTCCTCCACTTT. V is TRBV6-5 and J is TRBJ1-6; D might be TRBD1 (6 bases). In germline, CDR1 is MNHEY, CDR2 SVGAGI. The CDR3 is 14 amino acids.

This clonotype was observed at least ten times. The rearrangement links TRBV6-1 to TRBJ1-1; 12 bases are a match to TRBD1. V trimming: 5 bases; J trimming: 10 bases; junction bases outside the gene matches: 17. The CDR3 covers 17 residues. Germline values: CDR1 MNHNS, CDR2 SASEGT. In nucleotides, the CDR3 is TGTGCCAGCAGTCTTAAACGTCCCGGGACAGGGGGCATCGCAGCTTTCTTT. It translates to CASSLKRPGTGGIAAFF.

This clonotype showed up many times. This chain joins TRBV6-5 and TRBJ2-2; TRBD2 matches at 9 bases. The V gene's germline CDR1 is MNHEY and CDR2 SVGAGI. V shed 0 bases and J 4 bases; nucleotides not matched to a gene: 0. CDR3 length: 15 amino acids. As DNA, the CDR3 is TGTGCCAGCAGTTACTCGACTAGCGGCACCGGGGAGCTGTTTTTT. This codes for CASSYSTSGTGELFF.

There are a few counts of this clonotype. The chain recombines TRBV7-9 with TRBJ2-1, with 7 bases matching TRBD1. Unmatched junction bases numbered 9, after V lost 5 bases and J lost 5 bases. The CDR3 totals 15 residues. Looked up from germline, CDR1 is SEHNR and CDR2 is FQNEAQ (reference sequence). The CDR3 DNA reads TGTGCCAGCAGCCCTCGTTGGGGGACAGACAATGAGCAGTTCTTC. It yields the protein CASSPRWGTDNEQFF.

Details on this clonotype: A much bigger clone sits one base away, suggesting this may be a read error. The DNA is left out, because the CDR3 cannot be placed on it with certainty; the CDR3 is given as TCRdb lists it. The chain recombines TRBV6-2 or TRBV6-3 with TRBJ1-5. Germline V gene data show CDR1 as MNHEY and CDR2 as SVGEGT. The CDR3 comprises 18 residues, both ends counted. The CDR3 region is CASSYANVGGGSNQPRHF.

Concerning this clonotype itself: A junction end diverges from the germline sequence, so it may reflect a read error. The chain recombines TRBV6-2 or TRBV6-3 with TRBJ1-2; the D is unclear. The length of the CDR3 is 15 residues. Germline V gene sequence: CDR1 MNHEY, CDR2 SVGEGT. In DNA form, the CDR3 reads TGTGCCAGCAATGACAAGGCCTCCCGTAGCTATGGCTACACCTTT. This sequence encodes CASNDKASRSYGYTF.

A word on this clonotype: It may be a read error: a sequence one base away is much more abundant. CDR3 sequence (DNA): TGTGCCAGCAGTTACGTAAGGAACACTGAAGTTTTCTTT. It encodes CASSYVRNTEVFF. The chain combines TRBV6-5 with TRBJ1-1; D uncertain. The CDR3 runs 13 residues. The V gene's germline CDR1 is MNHEY and CDR2 SVGAGI.

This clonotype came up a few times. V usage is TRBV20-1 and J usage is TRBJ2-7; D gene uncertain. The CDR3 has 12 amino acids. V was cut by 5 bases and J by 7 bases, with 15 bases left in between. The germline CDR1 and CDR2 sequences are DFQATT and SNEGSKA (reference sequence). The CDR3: CSASTPFYEQYF. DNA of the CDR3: TGCAGTGCTTCCACCCCCTTCTATGAGCAGTACTTC.

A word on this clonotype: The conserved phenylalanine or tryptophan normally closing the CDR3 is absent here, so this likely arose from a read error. The CDR3 loop is CSVGTGEGEQYI. In DNA, the CDR3 is TGCAGCGTCGGGACAGGCGAGGGGGAGCAGTACATC. J is TRBJ2-7 and V is TRBV29-1, with TRBD1 matching over 8 bases. The V gene's germline CDR1 is SQVTM and CDR2 ANQGSEA. V was clipped by 6 bases and J by 7 bases; unmatched bases: 8. The CDR3 length is 12 residues.

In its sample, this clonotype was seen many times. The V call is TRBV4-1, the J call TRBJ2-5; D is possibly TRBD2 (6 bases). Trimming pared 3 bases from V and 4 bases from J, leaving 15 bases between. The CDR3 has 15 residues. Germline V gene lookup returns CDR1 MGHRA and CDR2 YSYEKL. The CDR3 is CASSQGLSAAETQYF. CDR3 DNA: TGCGCCAGCAGCCAGGGACTTTCGGCGGCAGAGACCCAGTACTTC.

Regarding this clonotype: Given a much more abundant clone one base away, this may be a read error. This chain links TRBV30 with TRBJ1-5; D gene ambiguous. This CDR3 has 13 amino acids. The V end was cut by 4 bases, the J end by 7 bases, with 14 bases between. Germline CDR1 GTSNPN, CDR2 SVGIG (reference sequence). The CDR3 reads CAWNTVPNQPQHF. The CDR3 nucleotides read TGTGCCTGGAATACCGTACCCAACCAGCCCCAGCATTTT.

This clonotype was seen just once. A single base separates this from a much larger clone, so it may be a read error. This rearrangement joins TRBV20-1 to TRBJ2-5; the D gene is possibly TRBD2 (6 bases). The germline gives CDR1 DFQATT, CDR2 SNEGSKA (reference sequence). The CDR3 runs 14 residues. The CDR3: CSASSGAPWETEYF. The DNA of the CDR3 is TGCAGTGCTAGCTCGGGAGCTCCCTGGGAGACCGAGTACTTC.